Each of the 16 T cell receptor beta chains below was sequenced from the same sample in a study of vaccination and CD4 T cells after COVID-19 (dated 2022 in TCRdb). Library construction relied on PCR. The data were produced on an Illumina iSeq 100. TCR sequencing of DNA from cultured CD4+ T cells used the Oncomine TCR Beta short-read assay at the Johns Hopkins FTIC core. TCRdb ran its own pipeline on the public reads, namely fastp trimming at Q25 and MiXCR clone calling, and kept in-frame beta chains. Rows with one shared CDR3 protein collapse into an entry with the most common genes and DNA. The sample table records some 15,000 distinct CDR3 sequences; 30% to 35% of these occur just once. The top ten clones comprise 14% to 15% of the sample. This sample's treatment or condition label indicates: approximately 9-day PBMC culture with coronavirus spike peptide pools or control peptides (ViraFEST assay).

Antigens for these TCRs are unknown. Material: cultured CD4+ T cells from blood. These TCRs come from a human donor with COVID-19.

The J gene is TRBJ1-1, the V gene TRBV7-2, with 8 positions matching TRBD1. The CDR3 contains 14 residues. Germline V gene lookup returns CDR1 SGHTA and CDR2 FQGNSA. Trimming removed 6 bases from V and 1 base from J; junction bases left unmatched: 4. CDR3 amino acids: CASRPQGANTEAFF. CDR3 DNA sequence: TGTGCCAGCAGACCCCAGGGGGCGAACACTGAAGCTTTCTTT.

This clonotype was detected only a few times. The genes are TRBV15 and TRBJ2-5; 12 bases fit TRBD2. Germline V gene data show CDR1 as LNHNV and CDR2 as YYDKDF (reference sequence). The CDR3 is 14 residues long. J lost 5 bases, V lost 5 bases, and 3 bases had no gene match. The CDR3 nucleotides are TGTGCCACCAGCCTAGCGGGGGGGCGGGAGACCCAGTACTTC. Protein: CATSLAGGRETQYF.

Comment on this clonotype: Its ends do not fully match the called genes, so a read error is possible. The genes are TRBV7-8 and TRBJ1-2; 7 bases are a match to TRBD1. From germline, CDR1 is SGHVS and CDR2 FQNEAQ. This CDR3 region has 17 residues. CDR3 protein: CASSLFVVTGVGNGYIF. The CDR3 DNA sequence: TGTGCCAGCAGCTTATTCGTTGTAACAGGGGTCGGCAATGGCTACATCTTC. The full variable domain, in which reference TRBV7-8 and TRBJ1-2 provide the parts outside the CDR3, is GAGVSQSPRYKVAKRGQDVALRCDPISGHVSLFWYQQALGQGPEFLTYFQNEAQLDKSGLPSDRFFAERPEGSVSTLKIQRTQQEDSAVYLCASSLFVVTGVGNGYIFGSGTRLTVV.

This rearrangement joins TRBV11-3 to TRBJ1-6; D is unclear. Germline V gene sequence: CDR1 SGHNT, CDR2 YENEEA. The CDR3 loop spans 12 amino acids. Trimming pared 8 bases from V and 5 bases from J, leaving 7 bases between. DNA of the CDR3: TGTGCCAGCCAGACCAATAATTCACCCCTCCACTTT. Residues: CASQTNNSPLHF. Variable domain in full (rest from reference TRBV11-3 and TRBJ1-6): EAGVVQSPRYKIIEKKQPVAFWCNPISGHNTLYWYLQNLGQGPELLIRYENEEAVDDSQLPKDRFSAERLKGVDSTLKIQPAELGDSAVYLCASQTNNSPLHFGNGTRLTVT.

The gene calls are TRBV20-1 and TRBJ1-1; a possible D gene is TRBD1 (6 bases). The CDR3 has 15 residues. Trimming removed 2 bases from V and 1 base from J, with 14 bases in between. The germline gives CDR1 DFQATT, CDR2 SNEGSKA (reference sequence). The CDR3 nucleotides are TGCAGTGCTAGAAGAGCTACAGGGACGAACACTGAAGCTTTCTTT. Translating it yields CSARRATGTNTEAFF.

The V and J genes are TRBV11-3 and TRBJ2-7; maybe TRBD1 (5 bases). Trimming cost V 2 bases and J 6 bases, with 17 bases left between them. Germline values: CDR1 SGHNT, CDR2 YENEEA. CDR3 length equals 15 residues. The CDR3 loop is CASSLQGSLSFEQYF. The CDR3 coding sequence is TGTGCCAGCAGCTTACAGGGATCCTTAAGCTTCGAGCAGTACTTC.

V and J are TRBV6-7 and TRBJ1-2; unclear D gene. TRBV6-7 is an ORF, with its function uncertain. Trimming removed 0 bases at V and 1 base at J, with 6 bases between. The CDR3 runs to 14 residues. For the CDR3, the DNA is TGTGCCAGCAGTTACTCTGCCCTTAACTATGGCTACACCTTC. Its protein product is CASSYSALNYGYTF.

This clonotype has a single count. The V and J genes are TRBV12-3 or TRBV12-4 and TRBJ1-6; D not resolved. Trimming took off 3 bases at V and 5 bases at J, with 8 bases between the two ends. The CDR3 contains 14 residues. The CDR3 loop is CASSLGGDNSPLHF. Here the CDR3 DNA reads TGTGCCAGCAGTTTGGGTGGTGATAATTCACCCCTCCACTTT.

This chain links TRBV10-1 with TRBJ2-2; D ambiguous. The germline V gene has CDR1 WNHNN and CDR2 SYGVQD (reference sequence). The V end was cut by 6 bases, the J end by 0 bases, with 8 bases between. There are 14 residues in the CDR3. CDR3 in DNA: TGCGCCAGCAGCCCGACTGCGAACACCGGGGAGCTGTTTTTT. Translated, it gives CASSPTANTGELFF.

This clonotype came up a few times. This chain uses TRBV6-2 or TRBV6-3 with TRBJ2-7; TRBD1 aligns across 8 bases. V lost 6 bases and J lost 6; bases outside the gene matches: 16. Germline CDR1 is MNHEY and CDR2 is SVGEGT. The CDR3 runs to 16 residues. The DNA for the CDR3 is TGTGCCAGCAGCATCAAGGACAGGGCGTCGGGGAGCGAGCAGTACTTC. Translated, it gives CASSIKDRASGSEQYF.

This chain connects TRBV7-2 to TRBJ2-7, with D possibly being TRBD1 or TRBD2 (6 bases each). The V gene's germline CDR1 is SGHTA and CDR2 FQGNSA. The CDR3 covers 13 residues. Trimming took off 5 bases at V and 4 bases at J, with 12 bases between the two ends. The CDR3 bases are TGTGCCAGCAGCCTCGGGGGCGGGTACGAGCAGTACTTC. This translates into CASSLGGGYEQYF.

The chain links TRBV20-1 to TRBJ1-1; D gene ambiguous. CDR3 length equals 16 residues. The germline CDR1 and CDR2 sequences are DFQATT and SNEGSKA (reference sequence). V shed 2 bases and J shed 0 bases, with 16 bases lying between them. CDR3 residues: CSARPSSARLNTEAFF. CDR3 DNA sequence: TGCAGTGCTAGACCCTCTTCTGCGCGGTTGAACACTGAAGCTTTCTTT.

In its sample, this clonotype was seen a few times. The chain recombines TRBV5-4 with TRBJ1-5, with D possibly being TRBD1 (6 bases). CDR1 and CDR2 from the germline V gene are SGHNT and YYREEE (reference sequence). The CDR3 sequence is 14 residues long. Trimming stripped 2 bases from V and 3 bases from J, with 9 bases between. This CDR3 is CASSLQGHNQPQHF. As DNA, the CDR3 is TGTGCCAGCAGCTTACAGGGCCACAATCAGCCCCAGCATTTT.

The genes are TRBV28 and TRBJ2-7, with a tentative D call TRBD2 (6 bases). This CDR3 is 13 amino acids long. Germline values: CDR1 MDHEN, CDR2 SYDVKM. Trimming pared 5 bases from V and 5 bases from J, leaving 13 bases between. Here the CDR3 reads CASSPPGRNEQYF. CDR3 in DNA: TGTGCCAGCAGTCCCCCAGGGAGGAACGAGCAGTACTTC. Together with reference TRBV28 and TRBJ2-7, the CDR3 gives the full variable domain: DVKVTQSSRYLVKRTGEKVFLECVQDMDHENMFWYRQDPGLGLRLIYFSYDVKMKEKGDIPEGYSVSREKKERFSLILESASTNQTSMYLCASSPPGRNEQYFGPGTRLTVT.

This clonotype was counted between two and nine times. The chain joins TRBV21-1 to TRBJ2-5; the D segment call TRBD1 is taken from the table without a DNA check. TRBV21-1 is a listed pseudogene. The CDR3 is made up of 15 amino acids. DNA for the CDR3: TGTGCCAGCAGGCAGGACAGCCGGTACCAAGAGACCCAGTACTTC. Encoded protein: CASRQDSRYQETQYF.

The chain combines TRBV5-6 with TRBJ1-2, with D possibly matching TRBD1 (6 bases). Deletions cut 6 bases from V and 4 bases from J, with 16 bases between. This CDR3 spans 14 amino acids. The germline gives CDR1 SGHDT, CDR2 YYEEEE. The CDR3 sequence is CASTGGQGSYGYTF. CDR3 nucleotide sequence: TGTGCCAGCACCGGGGGCCAGGGTTCCTATGGCTACACCTTC. The whole variable domain, filled in from reference TRBV5-6 and TRBJ1-2, reads DAGVTQSPTHLIKTRGQQVTLRCSPKSGHDTVSWYQQALGQGPQFIFQYYEEEERQRGNFPDRFSGHQFPNYSSELNVNALLLGDSALYLCASTGGQGSYGYTFGSGTRLTVV.